This T cell receptor (beta chain) was captured in a study of monozygotic twins with inflammatory bowel disease. Germline V gene lookup returns CDR1 DFQATT and CDR2 SNEGSKA (reference sequence). This CDR3 comprises 16 residues. Concerning this clonotype: Its target is unknown.

Reanalyzing the 5' RACE reads, TCRdb keeps one entry per CDR3 protein, without DNA. This sample's table reports under 350,000 distinct CDR3 sequences. Unfractionated whole blood yielded total RNA, and T cells were not sorted. Regarding the study as a whole: IBD patients, compared with healthy twins, shared fewer clonotypes with others (especially with disease activity).

Sequenced sample: blood. This chain links TRBV20-1 with TRBJ2-3; the D gene TCRdb calls, TRBD1, cannot be checked with no DNA. The TCR sequence derives from a human donor with ulcerative colitis or Crohn's disease, or a healthy co-twin of an affected twin (not recorded which). The CDR3 sequence: CSARDRDRLSTDTQYF.